The clone carrying this T cell receptor (beta chain) appeared many times. Its matching antigen is unknown. The CDR3 contains 14 residues. Deletions cut 4 bases from V and 0 bases from J, with 9 bases between. Per germline, CDR1 KGHSH and CDR2 LQKENI. Amplification yielded TCR beta CDR3 regions, with RNA transcripts as the source. Carried out on the TCR CDR3, a first-round RT-PCR used the HTBI primer set. TCRdb passed the multiplex PCR reads through MiXCR, listing each CDR3 protein once. Among about 690,000 distinct CDR3 sequences listed, about 18% were seen once. The data are from a study of T cells in Graves' hyperthyroidism and ophthalmopathy. Study-level findings and limits: Blood also contained most expanded thyroid clonotypes above 0.001. Median prediction lead before ophthalmopathy onset was six to eight months with the model.

For Graves' hyperthyroidism to be stable, ophthalmopathy could not progress within 18 months. 10 ml of fresh peripheral blood supplied the PBMCs. Sequenced material: blood. The sequence was obtained from a man between 50 and 59 years old with Graves' hyperthyroidism. This chain links TRBV18 with TRBJ1-1; D gene ambiguous. CDR3 in DNA: TGTGCCAGCTCACGTTTCGCAGTGAACACTGAAGCTTTCTTT. Encoded protein: CASSRFAVNTEAFF.